These 13 T cell receptor beta chains were all obtained from the same sample, sequenced in a study of early T cells in non-severe SARS-CoV-2 infection (dated by TCRdb to about 2021). Library preparation used 5' RACE. Instrument on record: NextSeq 500. TCRdb passed the public sequencing reads through fastp at Q25 and MiXCR, retaining productive beta sequences. Rows are combined by CDR3 protein, so each entry shows the most common genes and DNA. The sample contains 55,000 to 80,000 distinct CDR3 sequences, 10% to 15% of them found a single time. The ten largest clones add up to 6% to 7% of the sample. The source material was whole blood. These receptors originate from an adult who was a healthcare worker with PCR-confirmed SARS-CoV-2 infection or an uninfected control (not recorded which).

This clonotype was observed a handful of times. At one of its ends the junction is not consistent with the germline gene, which may arise from a read error. J is TRBJ2-1 and V is TRBV12-3 or TRBV12-4; TRBD1 matches at 8 bases. The CDR3 spans 17 residues. The CDR3 protein is CASSLARTGGIYNEQFF. CDR3 DNA sequence: TGTGCCAGCAGCTTAGCTCGCACAGGGGGTATCTACAATGAGCAGTTCTTC.

This clonotype was picked up many times. This rearrangement joins TRBV11-3 to TRBJ2-2, with unresolved D. This CDR3 has 13 amino acids. Germline CDR1 and CDR2: SGHNT and YENEEA. V was shortened by 2 bases and J by 2 bases, with 3 bases between the two germline ends. The CDR3 coding sequence is TGTGCCAGCAGCTTACTTAACACCGGGGAGCTGTTTTTT. This gives the protein CASSLLNTGELFF. The full variable domain, its missing parts supplied by reference TRBV11-3 and TRBJ2-2, is EAGVVQSPRYKIIEKKQPVAFWCNPISGHNTLYWYLQNLGQGPELLIRYENEEAVDDSQLPKDRFSAERLKGVDSTLKIQPAELGDSAVYLCASSLLNTGELFFGEGSRLTVL.

The rearrangement joins TRBV3-1 to TRBJ1-2; tentative D call: TRBD1 (5 bases). Germline CDR1 and CDR2: LGHDT and YNNKEL (reference sequence). The V end lost 0 bases, the J end lost 5 bases, and 13 bases lay between the germline ends. CDR3 length: 15 residues. CDR3 DNA sequence: TGTGCCAGCAGCCAAGAAGTGCAGGGTTTATATGGCTACACCTTC. Protein: CASSQEVQGLYGYTF.

This clonotype was observed many times. The chain has TRBV18 and TRBJ2-7, with 7 bases fitting TRBD2. J gave up 4 bases and V 4 bases, and 10 bases lay outside the gene matches. The CDR3 sequence is 15 residues long. From germline, CDR1 is KGHSH and CDR2 LQKENI. The CDR3 loop is CASSRRDQGGYEQYF. The DNA for the CDR3 is TGTGCCAGCTCACGGCGGGACCAGGGAGGGTACGAGCAGTACTTC. The full variable domain, rest sourced from reference TRBV18 and TRBJ2-7, is NAGVMQNPRHLVRRRGQEARLRCSPMKGHSHVYWYRQLPEEGLKFMVYLQKENIIDESGMPKERFSAEFPKEGPSILRIQQVVRGDSAAYFCASSRRDQGGYEQYFGPGTRLTVT.

The J gene is TRBJ2-2, the V gene TRBV12-3 or TRBV12-4, with 8 bases identical to TRBD2. The CDR3 totals 16 residues. Trimming cost V 7 bases and J 8 bases; bases outside gene matches: 15. The CDR3: CASTRSAGGLRGELFF. CDR3 DNA: TGTGCCAGCACTCGATCTGCGGGGGGCTTAAGAGGGGAGCTGTTTTTT.

As for this clonotype: An end of the junction differs from the germline gene, which may be a read error. The rearrangement uses TRBV14 and TRBJ2-2; possible D gene TRBD1, 6 bases. Germline V lookup: CDR1 SGHDN, CDR2 FVKESK. The CDR3 extends over 16 amino acids. Here the CDR3 reads CASSQVVGANTGELFF. The DNA for the CDR3 is TGTGCCAGCAGCCAAGTCGTGGGGGCGAATACCGGGGAGCTGTTTTTT.

This chain connects TRBV6-2 or TRBV6-3 to TRBJ2-1; the D gene is possibly TRBD2 (6 bases). Trimming removed 8 bases at V and 10 bases at J, with 15 bases between. The CDR3 length is 12 residues. Germline values: CDR1 MNHEY, CDR2 SVGEGT. The CDR3 sequence: CASGGWTKEQFF. The CDR3 nucleotides are TGTGCCAGCGGGGGGTGGACGAAGGAGCAGTTCTTC.

This clonotype has at least ten counts. J is TRBJ2-4 and V is TRBV27, with D uncertain. The CDR3 contains 13 residues. Germline V gene lookup returns CDR1 MNHEY and CDR2 SMNVEV (reference sequence). Trimming left V 5 bases short and J 0 bases short, with 5 bases between. Here the CDR3 DNA reads TGTGCCAGCAGTCCGCTAGCCAAAAACATTCAGTACTTC. This encodes CASSPLAKNIQYF.

This clonotype was seen many times. This chain links TRBV30 with TRBJ1-1, with D unresolved. Looked up from germline, CDR1 is GTSNPN and CDR2 is SVGIG (reference sequence). V was pared by 0 bases and J by 1 base, with 6 bases between. The CDR3 totals 13 residues. The CDR3 sequence: CAWSVRENTEAFF. CDR3 nucleotides: TGTGCCTGGAGTGTAAGGGAGAACACTGAAGCTTTCTTT.

This clonotype was picked up many times. Written as DNA, the CDR3 is TGTGCCAGCAAGGATCGTGGCGGGGCGGGGGACACTGAAGCTTTCTTT. Translated, it gives CASKDRGGAGDTEAFF. This chain joins TRBV6-6 and TRBJ1-1, with D possibly matching TRBD1 (5 bases). V was pared by 7 bases and J by 3 bases, with 21 bases between. Germline CDR1 and CDR2: MNHNY and SVGAGI (reference sequence). This CDR3 is built from 16 residues.

The CDR3 protein is CASSFLPSGTYEQYF. For the CDR3, the DNA is TGTGCCAGCAGCTTTCTACCTAGCGGGACGTACGAGCAGTACTTC. This chain joins TRBV11-1 and TRBJ2-7, with 9 bases aligning to TRBD2. The CDR3 is 15 amino acids. Germline lookup yields CDR1 SGHAT and CDR2 FQDESV (reference sequence). The junction had 7 bases not matched to a gene; V was cut back by 3 bases and J by 4 bases.

This chain links TRBV19 with TRBJ2-7; D might be TRBD1 (6 bases). The CDR3 spans 15 residues. CDR1 is LNHDA, CDR2 SQIVND, per germline (reference sequence). Deletions cut 3 bases from V and 3 bases from J, with 15 bases between. The CDR3 bases are TGTGCCAGTAGTATCCGCCGGGACACGTTCTACGAGCAGTACTTC. This sequence encodes CASSIRRDTFYEQYF.

This clonotype was seen a few times. The genes are TRBV19 and TRBJ2-5; either TRBD1 or TRBD2 may supply D (6 bases each). In germline, CDR1 is LNHDA, CDR2 SQIVND (reference sequence). The CDR3 runs to 13 residues. Trimming took 6 bases from V and 5 from J, leaving 13 bases between them. The CDR3 coding sequence is TGTGCCAGTAGCCGGGGGCCATCGGAGACCCAGTACTTC. Translated: CASSRGPSETQYF. Full variable domain (outside the CDR3, taken from reference TRBV19 and TRBJ2-5): DGGITQSPKYLFRKEGQNVTLSCEQNLNHDAMYWYRQDPGQGLRLIYYSQIVNDFQKGDIAEGYSVSREKKESFPLTVTSAQKNPTAFYLCASSRGPSETQYFGPGTRLLVL.